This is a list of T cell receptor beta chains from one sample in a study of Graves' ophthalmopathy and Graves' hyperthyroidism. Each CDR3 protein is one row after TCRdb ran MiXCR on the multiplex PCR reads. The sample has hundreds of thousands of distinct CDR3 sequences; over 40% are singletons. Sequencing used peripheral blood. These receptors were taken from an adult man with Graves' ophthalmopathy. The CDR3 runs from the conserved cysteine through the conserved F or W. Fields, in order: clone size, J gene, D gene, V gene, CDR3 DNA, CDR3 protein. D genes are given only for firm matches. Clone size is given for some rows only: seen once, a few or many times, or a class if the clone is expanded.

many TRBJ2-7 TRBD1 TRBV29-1 TGCAGCGCCGGGGGACAGGGCAAAAACTACGAGCAGTACTTC CSAGGQGKNYEQYF
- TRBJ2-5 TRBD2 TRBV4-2 TGTGCCAGCAGCCAAGATTCCGCTAGCGGGAGTTCGGAGACCCAGTACTTC CASSQDSASGSSETQYF
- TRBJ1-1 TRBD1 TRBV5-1 TGCGCCAGCAGCCAACCAACTGGACAGGGCGGAAACACTGAAGCTTTCTTT CASSQPTGQGGNTEAFF
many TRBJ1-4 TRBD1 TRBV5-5 TGTGCCAGCAGCTTGGCTAGGACAGGGAGGGTCAATGAAAAACTGTTTTTT CASSLARTGRVNEKLFF
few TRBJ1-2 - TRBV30 TGTGCCTGGAGTCCCCAGGGCTATGGCTACACCTTC CAWSPQGYGYTF
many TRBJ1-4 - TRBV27 TGTGCCAGCAGTTTCGGGTCAGCTAGAGAAAAACTGTTTTTT CASSFGSAREKLFF
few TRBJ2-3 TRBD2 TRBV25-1 TGTGCCAGCAAAGATTCCGTTAGCGGGGGCACAGATACGCAGTATTTT CASKDSVSGGTDTQYF
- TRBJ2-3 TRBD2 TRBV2 TGTGCCAGCAAACTAGCGGGAGGTACAGATACGCAGTATTTT CASKLAGGTDTQYF
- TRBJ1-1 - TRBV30 TGTGTCTGGGAGGCCTTGACGTATGTAGCTTTCTTT CVWEALTYVAFF
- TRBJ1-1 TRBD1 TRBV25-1 TGTGCCAGCGTTGAAGGACAGGGCAGCACTGAAGCTTTCTTT CASVEGQGSTEAFF
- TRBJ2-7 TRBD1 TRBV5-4 TGTGCCAGCAGCCTGGGGACAGCTCTCTTCTACGAGCAGTACTTC CASSLGTALFYEQYF
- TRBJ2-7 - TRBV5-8 TGTGCCAGCAGCTTGGGCAGCGCCCCGTACGAGCAGTACTTC CASSLGSAPYEQYF
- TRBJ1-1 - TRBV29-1 TGCAGCGTTGGTGTAGCAGCGAACACTGAAGCTTTCTTT CSVGVAANTEAFF
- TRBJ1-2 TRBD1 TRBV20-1 TGCAGTGCATACCGGACAGGGGGCGCGTATGGCTACACCTTC CSAYRTGGAYGYTF
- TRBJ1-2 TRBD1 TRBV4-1 TGCGTCAGCAGCCGGCCGGGACAGTTTTTCTATGGCTACACCTTC CVSSRPGQFFYGYTF
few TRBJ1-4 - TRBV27 TGTGCCAGCAGTTTCGGGGGGGTGGGAAAACTGTTTTTT CASSFGGVGKLFF
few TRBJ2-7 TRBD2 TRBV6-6 TGTGCCAGCAGTTACTCGTGGGTTGGAGCGGGGCACCTCACCTACGAGCAGTACTTC CASSYSWVGAGHLTYEQYF
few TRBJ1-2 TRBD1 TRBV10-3 TGTGCCAGCTCACCAGAGGAGGGGGCCTTCGTTGGCTACACCTTC CASSPEEGAFVGYTF
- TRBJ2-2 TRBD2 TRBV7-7 TGTGCTAGCAGCTCACTAGCGGCGAACACCGGGGAGCTGTTTTTT CASSSLAANTGELFF
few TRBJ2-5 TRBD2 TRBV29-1 TGCAGCGCGGGGGGGGGGGAGACCCAGTACTTC CSAGGGETQYF
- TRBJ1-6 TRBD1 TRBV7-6 TGTGCCAGCAGCTTACGACGGGACAGGGCCGACTCACCCCTCCACTTT CASSLRRDRADSPLHF
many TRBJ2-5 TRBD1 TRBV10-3 TGTGCCATCAGTGAGGCCGACAGGGGGCCAGAGACCCAGTACTTC CAISEADRGPETQYF
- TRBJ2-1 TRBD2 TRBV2 TGTGCCAGCATGCCCGGGGCTAGCGGGAGGTTGGATGAGCAGTTCTTC CASMPGASGRLDEQFF